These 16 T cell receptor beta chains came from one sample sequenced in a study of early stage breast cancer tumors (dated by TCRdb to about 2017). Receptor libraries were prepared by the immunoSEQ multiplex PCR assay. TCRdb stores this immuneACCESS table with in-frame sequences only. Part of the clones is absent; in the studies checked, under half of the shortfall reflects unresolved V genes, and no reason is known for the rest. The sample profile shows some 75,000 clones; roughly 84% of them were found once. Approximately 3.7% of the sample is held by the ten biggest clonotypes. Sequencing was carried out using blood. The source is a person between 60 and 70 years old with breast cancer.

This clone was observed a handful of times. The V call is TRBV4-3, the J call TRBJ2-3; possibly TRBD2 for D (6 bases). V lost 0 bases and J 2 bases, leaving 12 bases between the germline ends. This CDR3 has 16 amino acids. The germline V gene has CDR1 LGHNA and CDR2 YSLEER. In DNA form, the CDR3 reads TGCGCCAGCAGCCAAGAACCCGCTAGCGACACAGATACGCAGTATTTT. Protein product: CASSQEPASDTDTQYF.

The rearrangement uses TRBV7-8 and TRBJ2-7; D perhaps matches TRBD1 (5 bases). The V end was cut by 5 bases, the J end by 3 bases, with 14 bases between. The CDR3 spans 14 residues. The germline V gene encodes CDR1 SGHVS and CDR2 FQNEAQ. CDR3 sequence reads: CASSPGAAGYEQYF. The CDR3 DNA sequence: TGTGCCAGCAGCCCTGGGGCCGCAGGCTACGAGCAGTACTTC. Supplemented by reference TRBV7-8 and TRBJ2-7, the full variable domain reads GAGVSQSPRYKVAKRGQDVALRCDPISGHVSLFWYQQALGQGPEFLTYFQNEAQLDKSGLPSDRFFAERPEGSVSTLKIQRTQQEDSAVYLCASSPGAAGYEQYFGPGTRLTVT.

The CDR3 region is CASSLYVNTEAFF. The CDR3 DNA reads TGTGCCAGTAGCCTTTACGTAAACACTGAAGCTTTCTTT. The chain links TRBV19 to TRBJ1-1, with unresolved D. The length of the CDR3 is 13 residues. Germline CDR1 LNHDA, CDR2 SQIVND (reference sequence). V dropped 6 bases and J dropped 2 bases, with 10 bases sitting between them.

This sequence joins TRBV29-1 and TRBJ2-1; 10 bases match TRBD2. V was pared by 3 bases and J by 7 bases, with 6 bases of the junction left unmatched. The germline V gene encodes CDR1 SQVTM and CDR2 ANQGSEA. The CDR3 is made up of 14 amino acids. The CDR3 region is CSVDGSGRGNEQFF. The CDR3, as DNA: TGCAGCGTTGATGGGAGCGGGAGGGGTAATGAGCAGTTCTTC.

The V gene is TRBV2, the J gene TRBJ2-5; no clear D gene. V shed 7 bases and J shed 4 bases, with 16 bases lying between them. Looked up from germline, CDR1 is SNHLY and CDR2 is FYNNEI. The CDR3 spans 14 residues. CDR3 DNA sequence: TGTGCCAGCAACCCCTCTCCCTGGGGAGAGACCCAGTACTTC. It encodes CASNPSPWGETQYF.

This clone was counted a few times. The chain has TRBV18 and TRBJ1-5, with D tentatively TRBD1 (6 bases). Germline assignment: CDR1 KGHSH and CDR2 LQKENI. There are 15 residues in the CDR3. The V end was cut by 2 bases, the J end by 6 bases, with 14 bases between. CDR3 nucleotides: TGTGCCAGCTCACCATCCAGGGGAGGTGGTCAGCCCCAGCATTTT. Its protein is CASSPSRGGGQPQHF.

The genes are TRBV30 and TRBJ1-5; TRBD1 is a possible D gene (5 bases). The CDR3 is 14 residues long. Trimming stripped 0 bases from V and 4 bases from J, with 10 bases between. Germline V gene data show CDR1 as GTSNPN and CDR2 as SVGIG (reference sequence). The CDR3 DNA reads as TGTGCCTGGAGTGTACTCCAGGGAAATCAGCCCCAGCATTTT. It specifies CAWSVLQGNQPQHF.

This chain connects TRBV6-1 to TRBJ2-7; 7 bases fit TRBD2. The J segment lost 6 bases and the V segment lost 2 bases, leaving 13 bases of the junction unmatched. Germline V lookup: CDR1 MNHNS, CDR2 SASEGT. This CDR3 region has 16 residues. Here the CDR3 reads CASSERSRATGGEQYF. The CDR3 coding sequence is TGTGCCAGCAGTGAACGAAGCCGGGCCACGGGGGGCGAGCAGTACTTC.

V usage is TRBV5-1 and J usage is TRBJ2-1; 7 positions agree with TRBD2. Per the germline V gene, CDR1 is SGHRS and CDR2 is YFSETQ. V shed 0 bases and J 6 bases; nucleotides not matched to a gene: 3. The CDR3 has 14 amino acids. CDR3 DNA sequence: TGCGCCAGCAGCTTGGTTGCGGGGGTCAATGAGCAGTTCTTC. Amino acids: CASSLVAGVNEQFF.

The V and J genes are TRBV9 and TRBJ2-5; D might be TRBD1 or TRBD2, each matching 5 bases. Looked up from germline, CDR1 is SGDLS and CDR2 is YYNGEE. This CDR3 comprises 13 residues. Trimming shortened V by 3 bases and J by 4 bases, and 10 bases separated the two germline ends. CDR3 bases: TGTGCCAGCAGCGCGGGACGGCGAGAGACCCAGTACTTC. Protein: CASSAGRRETQYF.

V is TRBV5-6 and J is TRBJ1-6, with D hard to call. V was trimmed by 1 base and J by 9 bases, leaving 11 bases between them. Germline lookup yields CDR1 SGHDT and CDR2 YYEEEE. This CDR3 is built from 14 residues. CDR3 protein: CASSLTAVASPLHF. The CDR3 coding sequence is TGTGCCAGCAGCTTGACAGCGGTGGCTTCACCCCTCCACTTT.

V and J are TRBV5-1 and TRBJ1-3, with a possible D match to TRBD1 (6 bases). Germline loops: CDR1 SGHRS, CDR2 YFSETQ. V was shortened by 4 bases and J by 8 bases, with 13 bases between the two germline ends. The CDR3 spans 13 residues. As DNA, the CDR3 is TGCGCCAGCAGCCGAGACAGGTCTGACACCATATATTTT. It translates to CASSRDRSDTIYF.

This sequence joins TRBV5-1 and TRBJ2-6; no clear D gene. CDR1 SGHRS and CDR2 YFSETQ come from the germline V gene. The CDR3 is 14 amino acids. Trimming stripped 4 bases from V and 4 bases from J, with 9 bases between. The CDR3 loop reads CASSLSGGANVLTF. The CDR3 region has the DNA TGCGCCAGCAGCCTATCTGGCGGGGCCAACGTCCTGACTTTC.

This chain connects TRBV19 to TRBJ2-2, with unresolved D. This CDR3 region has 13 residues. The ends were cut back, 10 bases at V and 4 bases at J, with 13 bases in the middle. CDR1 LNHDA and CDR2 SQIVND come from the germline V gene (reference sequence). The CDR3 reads CATVGSFTGELFF. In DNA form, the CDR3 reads TGTGCCACCGTCGGATCTTTCACCGGGGAGCTGTTTTTT.

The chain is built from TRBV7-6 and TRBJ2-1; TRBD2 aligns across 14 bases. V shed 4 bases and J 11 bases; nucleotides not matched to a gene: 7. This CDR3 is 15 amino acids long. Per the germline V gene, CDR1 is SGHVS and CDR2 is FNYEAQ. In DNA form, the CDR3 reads TGTGCCAGCAGCTCGCTGGGGACTAGCGGGAGTAAGCAGTTCTTC. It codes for CASSSLGTSGSKQFF.

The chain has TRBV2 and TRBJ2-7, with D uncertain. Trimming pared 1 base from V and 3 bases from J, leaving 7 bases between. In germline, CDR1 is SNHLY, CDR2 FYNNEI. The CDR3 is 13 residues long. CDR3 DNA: TGTGCCAGCAGTGAAGGTTTACTCTACGAGCAGTACTTC. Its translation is CASSEGLLYEQYF. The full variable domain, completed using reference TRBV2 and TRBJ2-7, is EPEVTQTPSHQVTQMGQEVILRCVPISNHLYFYWYRQILGQKVEFLVSFYNNEISEKSEIFDDQFSVERPDGSNFTLKIRSTKLEDSAMYFCASSEGLLYEQYFGPGTRLTVT.